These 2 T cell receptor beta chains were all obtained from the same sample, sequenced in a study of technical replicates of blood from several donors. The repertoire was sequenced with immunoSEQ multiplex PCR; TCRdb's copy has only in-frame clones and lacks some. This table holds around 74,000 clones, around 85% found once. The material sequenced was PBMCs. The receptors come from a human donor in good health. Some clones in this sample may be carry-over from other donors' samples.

The CDR3 loop is CASSGKGALAGNQPQHF. In DNA, the CDR3 is TGTGCCAGTAGTGGGAAGGGGGCTCTGGCAGGCAATCAGCCCCAGCATTTT. This chain uses TRBV19 with TRBJ1-5; 7 bases agree with TRBD1. Germline V lookup: CDR1 LNHDA, CDR2 SQIVND (reference sequence). This CDR3 has 17 residues. V shed 5 bases, J shed 2 bases, and the junction held 12 bases outside the gene matches.

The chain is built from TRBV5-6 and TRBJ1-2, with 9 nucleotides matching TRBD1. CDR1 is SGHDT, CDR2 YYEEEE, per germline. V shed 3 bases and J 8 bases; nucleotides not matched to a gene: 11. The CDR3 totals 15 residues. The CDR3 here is CASSSVDRGFHGYTF. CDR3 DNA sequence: TGTGCCAGCAGCTCTGTGGACAGGGGATTTCACGGCTACACCTTC. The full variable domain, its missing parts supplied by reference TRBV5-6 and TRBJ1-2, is DAGVTQSPTHLIKTRGQQVTLRCSPKSGHDTVSWYQQALGQGPQFIFQYYEEEERQRGNFPDRFSGHQFPNYSSELNVNALLLGDSALYLCASSSVDRGFHGYTFGSGTRLTVV.